The T cell receptor beta chain under discussion was sequenced for a study of cytotoxic CD8 clonotypes in ibrutinib-treated CLL. Method: immunoSEQ multiplex PCR; TCRdb's copy keeps in-frame clones and lacks some. Of about 140,000 clones in the sample, approximately 80% were seen once. This clonotype was sampled from a human donor with chronic lymphocytic leukemia. The input for sequencing was PBMCs, taken after 12 months of ibrutinib treatment.

In DNA, the CDR3 is TGTGCCAGCAGTAATAGCGGTGAGCAGTTCTTC. Translation gives CASSNSGEQFF. This rearrangement joins TRBV4-2 to TRBJ2-1, with D possibly being TRBD2 (6 bases). The V gene lost 6 bases and the J gene lost 9 bases, with 9 bases spanning the gap. Per the germline V gene, CDR1 is LGHNA and CDR2 is YNFKEQ. The CDR3 is made up of 11 amino acids.